The next 2 T cell receptor beta chains were all read from a single sample in a study of cytomegalovirus exposure and HLA in healthy donors. PCR primers comprised 60 Vbeta and 13 Jbeta primers. Assay used: immunoSEQ multiplex PCR; TCRdb lists only in-frame clones, some missing. Of about 170,000 clones in the sample, roughly 78% were seen once. The sequenced sample was PBMCs. All receptors come from a woman between 45 and 60 years old in good health and CMV-seropositive.

The chain uses TRBV18 and TRBJ2-7, with 8 bases fitting TRBD1. The CDR3 loop spans 15 amino acids. Unmatched junction bases numbered 4, after V lost 1 base and J lost 2 bases. From germline, CDR1 is KGHSH and CDR2 LQKENI. The CDR3 loop is CASSPRRDRTYEQYF. As DNA, the CDR3 is TGTGCCAGCTCACCACGGAGGGACAGGACCTACGAGCAGTACTTC. Supplemented by reference TRBV18 and TRBJ2-7, the full variable domain reads NAGVMQNPRHLVRRRGQEARLRCSPMKGHSHVYWYRQLPEEGLKFMVYLQKENIIDESGMPKERFSAEFPKEGPSILRIQQVVRGDSAAYFCASSPRRDRTYEQYFGPGTRLTVT.

This clone was seen once. The gene calls are TRBV5-5 and TRBJ2-1, with a possible D match to TRBD1 (6 bases). This CDR3 comprises 15 residues. V lost 4 bases to trimming and J lost 1 base, with 12 bases between them. Germline V gives CDR1 SGHKS, CDR2 YYEKEE (reference sequence). The CDR3: CASSEGDRSYNEQFF. The DNA of the CDR3 is TGTGCCAGCAGCGAGGGGGACCGTTCCTACAATGAGCAGTTCTTC.